This TCR beta chain emerged from a study of post-analysis software for immune sequencing data (dated by TCRdb to the mid-2010s). Background for the entire study: The recorded disease courses included relapsing-remitting, secondary progressive and progressive-relapsing multiple sclerosis, and some patients had no subtype annotation. The patient repertoires were compared against approximately ten previously published healthy control repertoires obtained from donors aged about 6 to 28 years. A subset of samples was prepared in parallel using single-end sample barcoding, then pooled and co-amplified after Illumina adapter ligation.

This clonotype was picked up many times. It lacks a known antigen. Base qualities are missing; no much larger clone stands one base away. To demonstrate the VDJtools post-analysis software, TCR beta repertoires were profiled from the peripheral blood of about a dozen young patients with multiple sclerosis. The multiple sclerosis patients were children and adolescents ranging in age from 6 to 15 years. Study-level results and caveats: Significantly higher frequencies in patients than in controls were found for about 5 TRBV segments, including TRBV5-6, TRBV5-1 and TRBV20-1. The control group was slightly older than the multiple sclerosis patient group. Normalized Chao1 diversity was significantly lower in multiple sclerosis patients than controls, suggesting substantial peripheral T-cell clonal expansion. When samples were clustered directly using the F measure, samples prepared in the same batch co-clustered strongly, which prompted a batch-effect correction.

The method behind the library was PCR. Sequenced on an Illumina HiSeq 2500. To reduce PCR and sequencing biases, unique molecular identifiers were built into the TCR beta cDNA libraries. Approximately 500,000 cDNA molecules were obtained per 1 to 10 million input T cells, so each molecule approximated one T cell. Patient libraries were prepared and sequenced with the same protocol used for the earlier healthy control dataset. Within a given batch, samples were prepared together, multiplexed and sequenced on the same HiSeq lane. Processing in the source paper ran as follows. MIGEC was used to process the raw barcoded reads, and molecular identifier groups with only a single read were discarded before consensus assembly and CDR3 extraction. Clonotype tables were post-analysed with VDJtools, normalizing diversity by down-sampling all datasets to the smallest sample size. In repertoire overlap clustering, CDR3 amino acid sequences, but not nucleotide sequences, were matched to correct batch-related cross-sample contamination. TCRdb reprocessing: public reads trimmed at Q25 with fastp, clones called with MiXCR, in-frame beta chains kept. Entries are consolidated by CDR3 protein sequence, retaining the most common genes and DNA. For this entry, the V and J calls and clone size follow TCRdb and not the study's own pipeline. Present in this sample are 170,000 or so distinct CDR3 sequences, roughly 30% of which were seen just once. Less than 1.6% of the sample is taken by the ten largest.

V is pruned by 0 bases and J by 0 bases, leaving 15 bases of the junction without a gene match. From the cysteine up to the phenylalanine, the CDR3 has a length of 20 residues. Only the CDR3 DNA stays, 60 bases, in frame from base 1. The germline V gene supplies CDR1 SGHRS and CDR2 YFSETQ. The sequence was collected from a girl aged 10 to 17 with multiple sclerosis. The sequence is built from TRBV5-1 and TRBJ2-1; 7 central bases correspond to TRBD2. Source material: blood. The CDR3 protein is CASSLAPSREPAYSYNEQFF. The sequence in DNA is TGCGCCAGCAGCTTGGCGCCTTCGCGGGAGCCCGCATACTCCTACAATGAGCAGTTCTTC.